This T cell receptor beta chain was observed in a study of T-cell reconstitution after alpha-beta-depleted transplantation in children. General study findings and limits: Where some patients showed high TCRbeta diversity at day 60, it came from recipient T cells and thymic progenitors that had survived.

At least ten counts were recorded for this clonotype. Its target is unknown. The CDR3 is 15 residues long. V lost 5 bases and J 0 bases, leaving 11 bases between the germline ends. The germline CDR1 and CDR2 sequences are DFQATT and SNEGSKA (reference sequence). Preparation of the TCRbeta library was carried out with unique molecular identifiers. From the PCR reads, TCRdb called clonotypes with MiXCR, one entry per CDR3 protein. This sample has around 490,000 distinct CDR3 sequences, with around 10% found just once. The starting material was PBMCs, mostly from graft donor cells, obtained 180 days after TCRalphabeta/CD19-depleted stem cell transplant. This chain connects TRBV20-1 to TRBJ1-6, with D perhaps matching TRBD1 (5 bases). The receptor was isolated from a female patient aged 2-15 years who had a stem cell transplant for aplastic anemia, so the T cells may come from the graft donor. The CDR3 DNA is TGCAGTGCTGGTGGGGGGAGCTCCTATAATTCACCCCTCCACTTT. Its protein product is CSAGGGSSYNSPLHF.